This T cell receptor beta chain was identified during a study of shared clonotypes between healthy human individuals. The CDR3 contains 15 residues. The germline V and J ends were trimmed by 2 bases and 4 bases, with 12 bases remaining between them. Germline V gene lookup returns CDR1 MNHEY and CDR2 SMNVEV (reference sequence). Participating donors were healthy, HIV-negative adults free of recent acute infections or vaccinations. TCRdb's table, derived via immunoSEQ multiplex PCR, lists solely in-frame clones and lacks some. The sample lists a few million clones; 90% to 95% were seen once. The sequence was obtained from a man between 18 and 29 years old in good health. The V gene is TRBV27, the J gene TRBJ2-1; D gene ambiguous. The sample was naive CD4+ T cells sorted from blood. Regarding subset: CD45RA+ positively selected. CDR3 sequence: CASSLEGLGYNEQFF. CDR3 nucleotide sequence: TGTGCCAGCAGTTTAGAAGGGCTGGGGTACAATGAGCAGTTCTTC.